Following are 13 T cell receptor beta chains from one sample sequenced in a study of blood T cells in healthy people across ages. A sample-barcoded 5' primer and a J-beta primer mix were used in a second PCR of about 7 to 12 cycles. TCRdb reprocessed the 5' RACE reads via MiXCR and lists one record per CDR3 protein. The table shows fewer than 1,200,000 distinct CDR3 sequences, with roughly a quarter occurring only once. These data also featured in a second study, about T cells of mothers and their children.

Sequenced: blood. These receptors were obtained from a girl aged 2-10 years in good health.

This clonotype was counted between two and nine times. The chain joins TRBV5-5 to TRBJ2-5; 10 bases align to TRBD2. The germline V gene encodes CDR1 SGHKS and CDR2 YYEKEE (reference sequence). The V gene end was trimmed by 5 bases and the J gene end by 4 bases; junction bases not matched to a gene: 11. The CDR3 has 16 amino acids. The CDR3 reads CASSLRAGGQGETQYF. The CDR3, as DNA: TGTGCCAGCAGTCTCCGAGCGGGGGGGCAAGGAGAGACCCAGTACTTC. The whole variable domain, filled in from reference TRBV5-5 and TRBJ2-5, reads DAGVTQSPTHLIKTRGQQVTLRCSPISGHKSVSWYQQVLGQGPQFIFQYYEKEERGRGNFPDRFSARQFPNYSSELNVNALLLGDSALYLCASSLRAGGQGETQYFGPGTRLLVL.

This clonotype showed up many times. The rearrangement joins TRBV6-5 to TRBJ2-1, with 7 bases identical to TRBD1. J gave up 8 bases and V 7 bases, and 8 bases lay outside the gene matches. This CDR3 region has 13 residues. Per germline, CDR1 MNHEY and CDR2 SVGAGI. The CDR3 bases are TGTGCCAGCAACTTGGCAGGGGGATATGAGCAGTTCTTC. It is translated as CASNLAGGYEQFF.

The rearrangement joins TRBV20-1 to TRBJ1-2; possible D gene TRBD1, 5 bases. Trimming pared 0 bases from V and 1 base from J, leaving 12 bases between. Looked up from germline, CDR1 is DFQATT and CDR2 is SNEGSKA (reference sequence). The CDR3 extends over 15 amino acids. CDR3 sequence: CSARDSRGLNYGYTF. In DNA, the CDR3 is TGCAGTGCTAGAGATTCAAGGGGTCTTAACTATGGCTACACCTTC.

The chain combines TRBV12-3 or TRBV12-4 with TRBJ1-2; D unresolved. The CDR3 is 14 residues long. V shed 5 bases and J shed 8 bases, with 18 bases lying between them. CDR3 in DNA: TGTGCCAGCAGTCCCTGGGGAGCTCCTGGAGGCTACACCTTC. This gives the protein CASSPWGAPGGYTF.

The rearrangement joins TRBV4-1 to TRBJ2-5, with D perhaps TRBD2 (5 bases). This CDR3 spans 16 amino acids. Germline V gene data show CDR1 as MGHRA and CDR2 as YSYEKL. V lost 0 bases and J 4 bases, leaving 15 bases between the germline ends. This CDR3 reads CASSQDGGLGLETQYF. In DNA, the CDR3 is TGCGCCAGCAGCCAAGATGGTGGACTTGGTTTAGAGACCCAGTACTTC.

This clonotype appeared a few times. Germline and junction disagree at one end, which may indicate a read error. The chain recombines TRBV11-2 with TRBJ2-1, with D perhaps matching TRBD2 (5 bases). Germline-derived CDR1 and CDR2 are SGHAT and FQNNGV. The CDR3 runs to 13 residues. Written as DNA, the CDR3 is TGTGCAAGCAGCGGCCAGAGAGTCTACGAGCTGTACTTC. Encoded protein: CASSGQRVYELYF.

The rearrangement uses TRBV5-6 and TRBJ1-1; 7 bases are shared with TRBD1. Looked up from germline, CDR1 is SGHDT and CDR2 is YYEEEE. Unmatched junction bases numbered 11, after V lost 2 bases and J lost 7 bases. The CDR3 length is 15 residues. The CDR3 reads CASSLITGEIGEAFF. The DNA of the CDR3 is TGTGCCAGCAGCTTAATAACAGGGGAGATTGGTGAAGCTTTCTTT.

This sequence joins TRBV7-8 and TRBJ2-5; tentatively, D is TRBD1 (7 bases). The J call is uncertain, as TRBJ2-7 better fits the DNA end. Germline lookup yields CDR1 SGHVS and CDR2 FQNEAQ. The CDR3 has 15 residues. CDR3 coding DNA: TGTGCCAGCAGCCTCTGGACAGGAGGGGGTTACGAGCAGTACTTC. Protein: CASSLWTGGGYEQYF.

This clonotype was observed at least ten times. J is TRBJ2-7 and V is TRBV20-1, with D possibly TRBD1 on 6 matching bases. CDR1 and CDR2 (germline): DFQATT, SNEGSKA (reference sequence). V was shortened by 1 base and J by 0 bases, with 7 bases between the two germline ends. This CDR3 has 13 residues. In DNA, the CDR3 is TGCAGTGCTAGAGGGACAGCCTCCTACGAGCAGTACTTC. Translated: CSARGTASYEQYF.

V gene TRBV2 combines with J gene TRBJ2-3; the D gene is possibly TRBD2 (6 bases). There are 13 residues in the CDR3. Trimming removed 6 bases at V and 2 bases at J, with 9 bases between. The germline V gene encodes CDR1 SNHLY and CDR2 FYNNEI. CDR3 nucleotide sequence: TGTGCCAGCAGGACTAGAGTCACAGATACGCAGTATTTT. This codes for CASRTRVTDTQYF.

This clonotype was seen more than once but under ten times. The CDR3 nucleotides are TGCGCCAGCAGCTCAACCGGGACAGAAAGCACAGATACGCAGTATTTT. Translation: CASSSTGTESTDTQYF. The rearrangement joins TRBV5-1 to TRBJ2-3; 7 nucleotides match TRBD1. Germline loops: CDR1 SGHRS, CDR2 YFSETQ. The CDR3 extends over 16 amino acids. Trimming took 3 bases from V and 0 from J; bases not matched to a gene: 7.

There are many counts of this clonotype. The V call is TRBV28, the J call TRBJ1-4; D remains unclear. The CDR3 runs to 14 residues. Germline CDR1 reads MDHEN; CDR2 reads SYDVKM. Between the trimmed V and J ends, which lost 7 bases and 0 bases, there was a span of 9 bases. DNA for the CDR3: TGTGCCAGCATCGCCGGTGCAACTAATGAAAAACTGTTTTTT. Protein product: CASIAGATNEKLFF.

The J gene is TRBJ2-7, the V gene TRBV7-6; D perhaps matches TRBD2 (5 bases). The germline V gene has CDR1 SGHVS and CDR2 FNYEAQ. The CDR3 loop spans 13 amino acids. V was clipped by 5 bases and J by 5 bases, with 13 bases between them. The CDR3: CASSPQEVHEQYF. The DNA for the CDR3 is TGTGCCAGCAGCCCCCAGGAGGTGCACGAGCAGTACTTC.